This is a list of T cell receptor beta chains from one sample in a study of HIV-infected patients and healthy controls. TCRdb recomputed calls from the 5' RACE reads with MiXCR, one row per CDR3 protein. The sample contains approximately 7,000 distinct CDR3 sequences, 9.3% of which appear only once. Here the sequenced sample was blood, taken before antiretroviral therapy. The receptor source for this set is an adult with HIV infection. The CDR3 runs from the conserved cysteine through the conserved F or W. Each record gives: J gene, D gene, clone size, V gene, CDR3 protein, CDR3 DNA. A D gene is named only where the DNA matches it firmly. The size of a clone is reported for some rows only, either as once, few or many, or as a class for expanded clones.

TRBJ2-1	TRBD1	NA	TRBV3-1	CASSQDGRGRDEQFF	TGTGCCAGCAGCCAAGATGGCAGGGGGCGGGATGAGCAGTTCTTC
TRBJ2-3	TRBD1	medium-sized	TRBV7-9	CASSPRTGAVTDTQYF	TGTGCCAGCAGCCCCCGGACAGGGGCAGTTACAGATACGCAGTATTTT
TRBJ2-7	TRBD2	many	TRBV6-5	CASSGLAGGDEQYF	TGTGCCAGCAGTGGACTAGCGGGAGGGGACGAGCAGTACTTC
TRBJ2-3	NA	many	TRBV30	CAWTDGAGTQYF	TGTGCCTGGACAGACGGGGCTGGGACGCAGTATTTT
TRBJ1-1	NA	medium-sized	TRBV9	CASSVVGGQLNTEAFF	TGTGCCAGCAGCGTAGTGGGGGGACAACTGAACACTGAAGCTTTCTTT
TRBJ2-3	TRBD2	many	TRBV24-1	CATSAAGATDTQYF	TGTGCCACCAGTGCAGCGGGAGCCACAGATACGCAGTATTTT
TRBJ1-5	NA	medium-sized	TRBV20-1	CSARDEYSNQPQHF	TGCAGTGCTAGAGACGAGTATAGCAATCAGCCCCAGCATTTT
TRBJ2-3	NA	many	TRBV10-2	CASSRLLSTDTQYF	TGCGCCAGCAGCAGACTTCTTAGCACAGATACGCAGTATTTT
TRBJ2-7	TRBD2	few	TRBV20-1	CSARTSGHYEQYF	TGCAGTGCTAGGACTAGCGGTCACTACGAGCAGTACTTC
TRBJ2-7	TRBD2	medium-sized	TRBV7-2	CASSPLAGGGEQYF	TGTGCCAGCAGCCCACTAGCGGGGGGAGGTGAGCAGTACTTC
TRBJ2-7	NA	many	TRBV5-5	CASSLGGTAVTYEQYF	TGTGCCAGCAGCTTGGGGGGGACGGCAGTCACCTACGAGCAGTACTTC
TRBJ2-7	NA	many	TRBV28	CASSRGLYEQYF	TGTGCCAGCAGTCGGGGCCTCTACGAGCAGTACTTC
TRBJ1-1	NA	many	TRBV29-1	CSVAPTLNTEAFF	TGCAGCGTGGCCCCGACATTGAACACTGAAGCTTTCTTT
TRBJ1-5	NA	many	TRBV15	CATNQNSNQPQHF	TGTGCCACCAATCAGAATAGCAATCAGCCCCAGCATTTT
TRBJ1-4	NA	many	TRBV4-1	CASSHPWGGDEKLFF	TGCGCCAGCAGCCATCCGTGGGGAGGTGACGAAAAACTGTTTTTT
TRBJ2-3	NA	medium-sized	TRBV2	CASSYRWRLSVDTQYF	TGTGCCAGCAGTTACCGGTGGAGGCTTTCCGTGGATACGCAGTATTTT
TRBJ1-5	TRBD1	NA	TRBV27	CASSFTGGPNQPQHF	TGTGCCAGCAGTTTCACAGGGGGCCCCAATCAGCCCCAGCATTTT
TRBJ2-6	TRBD1	NA	TRBV12-3/TRBV12-4	CASSLDRGRTGANVLTF	TGTGCCAGCAGTTTGGACAGGGGAAGGACTGGGGCCAACGTCCTGACTTTC